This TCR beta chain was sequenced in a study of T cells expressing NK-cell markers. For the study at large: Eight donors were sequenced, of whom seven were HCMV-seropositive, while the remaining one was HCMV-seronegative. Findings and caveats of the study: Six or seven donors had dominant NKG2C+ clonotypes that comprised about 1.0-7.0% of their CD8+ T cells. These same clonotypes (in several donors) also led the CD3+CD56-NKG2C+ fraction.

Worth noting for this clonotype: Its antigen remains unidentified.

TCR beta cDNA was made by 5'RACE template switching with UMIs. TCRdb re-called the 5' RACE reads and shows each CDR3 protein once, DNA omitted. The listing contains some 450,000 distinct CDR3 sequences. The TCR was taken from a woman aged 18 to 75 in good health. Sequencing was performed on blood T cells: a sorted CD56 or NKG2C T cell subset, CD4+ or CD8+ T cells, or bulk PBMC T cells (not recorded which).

Here the CDR3 reads CASSLVSLGTEAFF. This rearrangement joins TRBV5-6 to TRBJ1-1. CDR1 is SGHDT, CDR2 YYEEEE, per germline. The CDR3 loop spans 14 amino acids.